The rows below give T cell receptor beta chains drawn from one sample of a study of T cell responses to AZD1222 COVID-19 vaccine. Here immunoSEQ multiplex PCR was the method, and the copy in TCRdb shows in-frame clones only, minus some. The sample has some 120,000 clones; less than 95% are singletons. This material consisted of peripheral blood, taken on day 0 of AZD1222 vaccination. These receptors were collected from an adult in good health. The CDR3 runs from the conserved cysteine through the conserved F or W. A D gene is named only where the DNA matches it firmly.

j_gene | d_gene | len | v_gene | CDR3nt | CDR3aa
TRBJ1-1 | . | 15 | TRBV7-9 | TGTGCCAGCAGCTCTACTGGGGCGTGGAACACTGAAGCTTTCTTT | CASSSTGAWNTEAFF
TRBJ2-7 | . | 13 | TRBV29-1 | TGCAGCGTCCCCGGACCACCGTCGAGCAAGCAGTACTTC | CSVPGPPSSKQYF
TRBJ1-2 | . | 16 | TRBV3-1/TRBV3-2 | TGTGCCAGCAGCCAAGGACAAGCTCAGGGACCCTATGGCTACACCTTC | CASSQGQAQGPYGYTF
TRBJ1-6 | . | 18 | TRBV7-3 | TGTGCCAGCAGCTTAACCGCCCGGGGGAGGGGAGGTAATTCACCCCTCCACTTT | CASSLTARGRGGNSPLHF
TRBJ2-3 | . | 16 | TRBV5-1 | TGCGCCAGCAGCTTGGGTAGTAGCGGAGTAACAGATACGCAGTATTTT | CASSLGSSGVTDTQYF
TRBJ1-2 | . | 15 | TRBV9 | TGTGCCAGCAGCGTAGATGGGACGGCCCTAGGGGGCTACACCTTC | CASSVDGTALGGYTF
TRBJ1-5 | . | 17 | TRBV7-8 | TGTGCCAGCAGCCCTGGGATCGGGGGGAGTAGGAATCAGCCCCAGCATTTT | CASSPGIGGSRNQPQHF
TRBJ1-4 | TRBD1 | 16 | TRBV27 | TGTGCCAGCAGTTTAACAGGGGGCCGGGGTAATGAAAAACTGTTTTTT | CASSLTGGRGNEKLFF
TRBJ2-2 | TRBD1 | 13 | TRBV12-3/TRBV12-4 | TGTGCCAGCAGTTTTCCGGGACAGTGGGAGCTGTTTTTT | CASSFPGQWELFF
TRBJ2-3 | . | 13 | TRBV5-1 | TGCGCCAGCAGGGAACCTAGCACAGATACGCAGTATTTT | CASREPSTDTQYF